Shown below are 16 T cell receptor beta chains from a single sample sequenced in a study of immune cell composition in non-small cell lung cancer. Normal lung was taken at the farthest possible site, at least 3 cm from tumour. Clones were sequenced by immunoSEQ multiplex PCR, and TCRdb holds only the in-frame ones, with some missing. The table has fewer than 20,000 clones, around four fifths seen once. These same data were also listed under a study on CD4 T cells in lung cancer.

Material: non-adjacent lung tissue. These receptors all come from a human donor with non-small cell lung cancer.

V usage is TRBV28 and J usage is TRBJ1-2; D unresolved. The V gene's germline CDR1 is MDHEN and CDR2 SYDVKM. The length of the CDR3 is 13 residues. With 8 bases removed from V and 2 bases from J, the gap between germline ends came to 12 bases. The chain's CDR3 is CASLQTENYGYTF. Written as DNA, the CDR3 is TGTGCCAGCCTCCAGACCGAGAACTATGGCTACACCTTC.

The CDR3 here is CASSAGQGGQETQYF. CDR3 in DNA: TGTGCCAGCAGCGCCGGACAGGGGGGCCAAGAGACCCAGTACTTC. V and J are TRBV7-9 and TRBJ2-5, with 10 bases aligning to TRBD1. J lost 1 base, V lost 5 bases, and 4 bases had no gene match. There are 15 residues in the CDR3. The germline gives CDR1 SEHNR, CDR2 FQNEAQ (reference sequence). The full variable domain, completed using reference TRBV7-9 and TRBJ2-5, is DTGVSQNPRHKITKRGQNVTFRCDPISEHNRLYWYRQTLGQGPEFLTYFQNEAQLEKSRLLSDRFSAERPKGSFSTLEIQRTEQGDSAMYLCASSAGQGGQETQYFGPGTRLLVL.

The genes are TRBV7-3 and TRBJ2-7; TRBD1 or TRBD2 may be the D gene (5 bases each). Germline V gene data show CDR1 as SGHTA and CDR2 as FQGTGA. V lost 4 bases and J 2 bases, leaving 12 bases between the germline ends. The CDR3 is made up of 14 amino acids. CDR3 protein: CASSSQVGAYEQYF. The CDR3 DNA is TGTGCCAGCAGCTCGCAGGTGGGGGCCTACGAGCAGTACTTC.

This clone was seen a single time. CDR3 coding DNA: TGTGCCAGCAGCCCGACAGGGGTGAGCACAGATACGCAGTATTTT. As protein: CASSPTGVSTDTQYF. J is TRBJ2-3 and V is TRBV6-4, with 8 positions matching TRBD1. Germline values: CDR1 MRHNA, CDR2 SNTAGT. This CDR3 region has 15 residues. J gave up 0 bases and V 6 bases, and 5 bases lay outside the gene matches.

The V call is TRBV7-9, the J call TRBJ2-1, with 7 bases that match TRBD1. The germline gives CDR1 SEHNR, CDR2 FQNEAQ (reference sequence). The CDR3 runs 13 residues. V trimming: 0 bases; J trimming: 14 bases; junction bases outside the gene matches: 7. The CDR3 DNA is TGTGCCAGCAGCTTAGCCCCGAGGGGGCCGGAGTTCTTC. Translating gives CASSLAPRGPEFF.

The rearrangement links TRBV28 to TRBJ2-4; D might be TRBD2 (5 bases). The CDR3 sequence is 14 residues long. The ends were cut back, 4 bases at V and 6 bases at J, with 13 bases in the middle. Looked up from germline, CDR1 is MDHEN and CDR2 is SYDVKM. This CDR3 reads CASSYLDRGNIQYF. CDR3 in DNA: TGTGCCAGCAGTTATCTAGACCGGGGAAACATTCAGTACTTC.

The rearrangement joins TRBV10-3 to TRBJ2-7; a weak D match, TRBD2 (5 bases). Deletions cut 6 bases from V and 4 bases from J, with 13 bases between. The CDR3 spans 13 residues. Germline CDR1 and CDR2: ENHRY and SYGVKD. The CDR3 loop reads CAISQPERYEQYF. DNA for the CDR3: TGTGCCATCAGCCAACCAGAGCGGTACGAGCAGTACTTC.

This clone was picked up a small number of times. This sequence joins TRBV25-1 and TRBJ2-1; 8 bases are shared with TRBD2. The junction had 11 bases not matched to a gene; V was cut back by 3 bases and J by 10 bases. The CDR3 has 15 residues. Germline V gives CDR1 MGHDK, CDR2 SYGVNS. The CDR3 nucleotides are TGTGCCAGCAGTGAGCCCGGGACTAGGGTAGTAGAGCAGTTCTTC. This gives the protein CASSEPGTRVVEQFF.

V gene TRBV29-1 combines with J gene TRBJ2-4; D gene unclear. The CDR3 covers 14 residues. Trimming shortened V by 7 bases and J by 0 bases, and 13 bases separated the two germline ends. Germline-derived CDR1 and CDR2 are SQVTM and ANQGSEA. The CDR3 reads CSGRKTVAKNIQYF. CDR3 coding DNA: TGCAGCGGGCGAAAGACGGTAGCCAAAAACATTCAGTACTTC.

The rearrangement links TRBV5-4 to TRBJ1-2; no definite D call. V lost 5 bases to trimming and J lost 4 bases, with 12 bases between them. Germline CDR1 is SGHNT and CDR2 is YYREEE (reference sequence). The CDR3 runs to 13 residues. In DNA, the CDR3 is TGTGCCAGCAGTGATTGGCAGATCTATGGCTACACCTTC. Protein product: CASSDWQIYGYTF. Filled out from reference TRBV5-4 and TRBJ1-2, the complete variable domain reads ETGVTQSPTHLIKTRGQQVTLRCSSQSGHNTVSWYQQALGQGPQFIFQYYREEENGRGNFPPRFSGLQFPNYSSELNVNALELDDSALYLCASSDWQIYGYTFGSGTRLTVV.

In nucleotides, the CDR3 is TGTGCCAGCAGCTTATCAGGGGGCAATCAGCCCCAGCATTTT. Protein product: CASSLSGGNQPQHF. The rearrangement joins TRBV11-1 to TRBJ1-5, with D tentatively TRBD1 (6 bases). V gave up 2 bases and J gave up 2 bases, with 7 bases separating them. Germline assignment: CDR1 SGHAT and CDR2 FQDESV (reference sequence). The CDR3 spans 14 residues.

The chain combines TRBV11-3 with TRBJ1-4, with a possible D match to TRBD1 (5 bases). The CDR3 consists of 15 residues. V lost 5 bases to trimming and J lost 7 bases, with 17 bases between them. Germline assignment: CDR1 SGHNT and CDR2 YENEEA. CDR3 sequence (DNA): TGTGCCAGCAGCCAATTGGGTGGTCAGGGTGAAAAACTGTTTTTT. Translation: CASSQLGGQGEKLFF. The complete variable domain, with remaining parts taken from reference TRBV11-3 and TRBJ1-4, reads EAGVVQSPRYKIIEKKQPVAFWCNPISGHNTLYWYLQNLGQGPELLIRYENEEAVDDSQLPKDRFSAERLKGVDSTLKIQPAELGDSAVYLCASSQLGGQGEKLFFGSGTQLSVL.

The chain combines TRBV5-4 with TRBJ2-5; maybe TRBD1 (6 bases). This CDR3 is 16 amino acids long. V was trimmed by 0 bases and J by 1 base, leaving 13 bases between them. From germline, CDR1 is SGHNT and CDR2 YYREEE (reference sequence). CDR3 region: CASSLDRERSQETQYF. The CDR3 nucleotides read TGTGCCAGCAGCTTGGACAGGGAAAGGTCCCAAGAGACCCAGTACTTC.

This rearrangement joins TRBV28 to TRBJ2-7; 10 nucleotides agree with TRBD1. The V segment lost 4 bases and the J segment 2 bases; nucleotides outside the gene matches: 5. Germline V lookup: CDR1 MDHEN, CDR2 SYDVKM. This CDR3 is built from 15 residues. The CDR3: CASSSPGQGPYEQYF. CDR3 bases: TGTGCCAGCAGTTCACCGGGACAGGGGCCCTACGAGCAGTACTTC. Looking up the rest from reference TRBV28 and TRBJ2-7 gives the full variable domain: DVKVTQSSRYLVKRTGEKVFLECVQDMDHENMFWYRQDPGLGLRLIYFSYDVKMKEKGDIPEGYSVSREKKERFSLILESASTNQTSMYLCASSSPGQGPYEQYFGPGTRLTVT.

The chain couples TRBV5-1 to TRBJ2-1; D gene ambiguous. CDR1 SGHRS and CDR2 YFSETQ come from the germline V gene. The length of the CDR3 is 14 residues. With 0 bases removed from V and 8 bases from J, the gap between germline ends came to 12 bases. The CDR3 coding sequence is TGCGCCAGCAGCTTGGGTCAGGCCCTGGATGAGCAGTTCTTC. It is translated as CASSLGQALDEQFF.

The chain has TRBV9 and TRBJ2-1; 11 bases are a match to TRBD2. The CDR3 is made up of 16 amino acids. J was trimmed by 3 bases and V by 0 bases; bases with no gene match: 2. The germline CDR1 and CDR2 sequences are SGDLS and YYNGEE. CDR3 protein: CASSVAGTSGYNEQFF. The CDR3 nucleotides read TGTGCCAGCAGCGTAGCTGGGACTAGCGGCTACAATGAGCAGTTCTTC. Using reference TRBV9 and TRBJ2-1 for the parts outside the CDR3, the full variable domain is DSGVTQTPKHLITATGQRVTLRCSPRSGDLSVYWYQQSLDQGLQFLIQYYNGEERAKGNILERFSAQQFPDLHSELNLSSLELGDSALYFCASSVAGTSGYNEQFFGPGTRLTVL.